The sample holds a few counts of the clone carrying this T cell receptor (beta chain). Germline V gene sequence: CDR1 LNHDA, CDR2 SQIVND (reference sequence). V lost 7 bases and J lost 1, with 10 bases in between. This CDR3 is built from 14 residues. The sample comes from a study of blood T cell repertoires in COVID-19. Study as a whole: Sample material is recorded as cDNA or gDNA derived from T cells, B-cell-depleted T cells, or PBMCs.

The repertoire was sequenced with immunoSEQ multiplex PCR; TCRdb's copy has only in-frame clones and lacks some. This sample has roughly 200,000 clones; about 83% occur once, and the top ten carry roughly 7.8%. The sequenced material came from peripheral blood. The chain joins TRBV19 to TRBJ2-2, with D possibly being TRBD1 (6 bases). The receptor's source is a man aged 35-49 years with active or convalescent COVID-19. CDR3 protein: CASKETGNTGELFF. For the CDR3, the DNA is TGTGCCAGTAAGGAGACAGGGAACACCGGGGAGCTGTTTTTT. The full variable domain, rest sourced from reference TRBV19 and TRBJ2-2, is DGGITQSPKYLFRKEGQNVTLSCEQNLNHDAMYWYRQDPGQGLRLIYYSQIVNDFQKGDIAEGYSVSREKKESFPLTVTSAQKNPTAFYLCASKETGNTGELFFGEGSRLTVL.